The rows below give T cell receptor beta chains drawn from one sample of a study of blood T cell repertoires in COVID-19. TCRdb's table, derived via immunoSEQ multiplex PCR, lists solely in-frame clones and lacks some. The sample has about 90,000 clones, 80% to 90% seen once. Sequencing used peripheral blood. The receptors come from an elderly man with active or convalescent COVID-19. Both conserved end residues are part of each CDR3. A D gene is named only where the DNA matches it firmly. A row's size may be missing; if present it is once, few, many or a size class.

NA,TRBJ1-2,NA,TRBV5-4,TGTGCCAGCAGCTGGGGTAACAGGGAAACGGGCTACACCTTC,CASSWGNRETGYTF
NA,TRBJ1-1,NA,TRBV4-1,TGCGCCAGCAGCCTGGAGGTGGAGAGAAACACTGAAGCTTTCTTT,CASSLEVERNTEAFF
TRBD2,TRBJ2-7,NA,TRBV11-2,TGTGCCAGCAGCCCCGGGGGGTCGAGAACCTACGAGCAGTACTTC,CASSPGGSRTYEQYF
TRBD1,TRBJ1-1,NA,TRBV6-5,TGTGCCAGCAGGAGGGACAGCCTTATATCTGAAGCTTTCTTT,CASRRDSLISEAFF
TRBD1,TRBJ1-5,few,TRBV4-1,TGCGCCAGCAGCCCGAACGACAGGGATCGTCAGCCCCAGCATTTT,CASSPNDRDRQPQHF
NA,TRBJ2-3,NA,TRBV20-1,TGCAGTGCTAGCCGACAGTATACGCAGTATTTT,CSASRQYTQYF
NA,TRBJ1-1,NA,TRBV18,TGTGCCAGCTCACACCAAGACAGTTACACTGAAGCTTTCTTT,CASSHQDSYTEAFF
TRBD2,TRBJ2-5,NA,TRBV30,TGTGCCTGGAGTAGCACTAGCGTTAAAGAGACCCAGTACTTC,CAWSSTSVKETQYF
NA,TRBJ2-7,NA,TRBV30,TGTGCCTCAACCATCGGAGCGTACGAGCAGTACTTC,CASTIGAYEQYF
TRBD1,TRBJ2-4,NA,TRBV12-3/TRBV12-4,TGTGCCAGCAGTTTAAACAGGGGAAACATTCAGTACTTC,CASSLNRGNIQYF
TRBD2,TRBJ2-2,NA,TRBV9,TGTGCCAGCAGCGTAGGAGCGGGAGGTACCGGGGAGCTGTTTTTT,CASSVGAGGTGELFF
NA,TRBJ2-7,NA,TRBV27,TGTGCCAGCAGTTTAGGACGGGACTACGAGCAGTACTTC,CASSLGRDYEQYF
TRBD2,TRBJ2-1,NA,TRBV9,TGTGCCAGCAGCCCCCATCCTAGCGGGAGGTTAAGTGAGCAGTTCTTC,CASSPHPSGRLSEQFF
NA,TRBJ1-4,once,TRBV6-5,TGTGCCAGCAGTTACCGGACACCAGAAAATGAAAAACTGTTTTTT,CASSYRTPENEKLFF
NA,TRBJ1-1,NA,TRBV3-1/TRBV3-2,TGTGCCAGCAGCCCGGGATCCGAGAACACTGAAGCTTTCTTT,CASSPGSENTEAFF
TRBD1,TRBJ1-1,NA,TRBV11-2,TGTGCCAGCAGCTTAGTTTTGCGGACAGGGGCTTTGGGCACTGAAGCTTTCTTT,CASSLVLRTGALGTEAFF
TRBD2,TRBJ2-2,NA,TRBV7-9,TGTGCCAGCAGCGGAAGGACTAGCGGGACGGGGGCCGGGGAGCTGTTTTTT,CASSGRTSGTGAGELFF
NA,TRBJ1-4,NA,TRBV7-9,TGTGCCAGCAGCTCAAACCGGGACAATGTTGAAGAACTGTTTTTT,CASSSNRDNVEELFF
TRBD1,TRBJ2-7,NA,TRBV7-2,TGTGCCAGCAGGAAAGGGGGCCTCAGTTACGAGCAGTACTTC,CASRKGGLSYEQYF
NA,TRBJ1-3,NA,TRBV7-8,TGTGCCAGCAGCTCCAGGGTGTATGGTTCTGGAAACACCATATATTTT,CASSSRVYGSGNTIYF
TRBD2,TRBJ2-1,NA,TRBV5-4,TGTGCCAGCAGCCGTGGACTAGCGGGAGACTCCTACAATGAGCAGTTCTTC,CASSRGLAGDSYNEQFF
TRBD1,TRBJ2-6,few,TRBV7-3,TGTGCCAGCAGTAAGAGGTCCGGGACAGGGGGCTCCGGGGCCAACGTCCTGACTTTC,CASSKRSGTGGSGANVLTF
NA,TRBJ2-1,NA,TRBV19,TGTGCCAGTAGTTTTTGGGCCAGCTCCTACAATGAGCAGTTCTTC,CASSFWASSYNEQFF
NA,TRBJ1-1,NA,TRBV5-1,TGCGCCAGCAGCTTTAACAGCCATCAGACTGAAGCTTTCTTT,CASSFNSHQTEAFF
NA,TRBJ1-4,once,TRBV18,TGTGCCAGCTCTCCCGGACTAAATGAAAAACTGTTTTTT,CASSPGLNEKLFF
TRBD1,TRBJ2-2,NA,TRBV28,TGTGCCAGCAGTCCTCGGACAGGGGGCTTGCACGGGGAGCTGTTTTTT,CASSPRTGGLHGELFF
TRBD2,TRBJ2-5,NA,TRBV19,TGTGCCAGTGGACTAGCGGGAGGGCCGGTAGGGACCCAGTACTTC,CASGLAGGPVGTQYF
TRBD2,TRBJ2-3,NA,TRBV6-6,TGTGCCAGCAGTCTGACAGGCGAAGCTAGCGGGAGGTTCACAGATACGCAGTATTTT,CASSLTGEASGRFTDTQYF
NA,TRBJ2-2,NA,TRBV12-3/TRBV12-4,TGTACCGGGAGAGCGACCCCATCCGGGGAGCTGTTTTTT,CTGRATPSGELFF
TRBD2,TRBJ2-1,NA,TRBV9,TGTGCCAGCACTAGCGGGCGGAACCCCTACAATGAGCAGTTCTTC,CASTSGRNPYNEQFF
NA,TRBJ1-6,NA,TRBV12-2,TGTGCAAGTCGCCCAGGGCCCCGGACCTCCACGCCCCCCAATTCACCCCTCCACTTT,CASRPGPRTSTPPNSPLHF